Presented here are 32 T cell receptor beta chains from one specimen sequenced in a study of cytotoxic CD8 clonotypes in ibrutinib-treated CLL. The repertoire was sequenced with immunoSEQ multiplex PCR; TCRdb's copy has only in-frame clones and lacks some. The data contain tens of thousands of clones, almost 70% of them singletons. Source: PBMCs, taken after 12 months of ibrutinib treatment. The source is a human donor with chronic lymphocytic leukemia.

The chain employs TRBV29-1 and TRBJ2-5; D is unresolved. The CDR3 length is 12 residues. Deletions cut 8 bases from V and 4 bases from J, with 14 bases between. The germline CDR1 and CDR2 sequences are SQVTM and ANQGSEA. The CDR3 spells CSSEEVRETQYF. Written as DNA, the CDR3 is TGCAGCTCCGAAGAAGTAAGAGAGACCCAGTACTTC. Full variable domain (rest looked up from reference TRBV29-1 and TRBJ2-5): SAVISQKPSRDICQRGTSLTIQCQVDSQVTMMFWYRQQPGQSLTLIATANQGSEATYESGFVIDKFPISRPNLTFSTLTVSNMSPEDSSIYLCSSEEVRETQYFGPGTRLLVL.

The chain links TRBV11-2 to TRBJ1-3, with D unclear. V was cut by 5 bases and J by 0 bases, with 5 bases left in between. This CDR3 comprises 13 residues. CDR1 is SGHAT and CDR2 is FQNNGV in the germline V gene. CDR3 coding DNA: TGTGCCAGCAGCCGCTCCTCTGGAAACACCATATATTTT. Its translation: CASSRSSGNTIYF.

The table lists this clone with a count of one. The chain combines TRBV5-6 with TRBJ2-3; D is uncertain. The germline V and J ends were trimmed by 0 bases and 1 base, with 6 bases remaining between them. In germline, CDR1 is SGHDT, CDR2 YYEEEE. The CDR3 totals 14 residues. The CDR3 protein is CASSLGRGTDTQYF. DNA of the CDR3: TGTGCCAGCAGCTTGGGTAGGGGCACAGATACGCAGTATTTT.

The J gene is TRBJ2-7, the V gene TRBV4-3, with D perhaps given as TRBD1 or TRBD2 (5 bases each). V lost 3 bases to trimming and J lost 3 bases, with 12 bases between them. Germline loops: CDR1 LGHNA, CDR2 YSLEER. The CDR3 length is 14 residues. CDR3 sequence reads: CASSQDGTNYEQYF. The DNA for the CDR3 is TGCGCCAGCAGCCAGGACGGGACCAACTACGAGCAGTACTTC.

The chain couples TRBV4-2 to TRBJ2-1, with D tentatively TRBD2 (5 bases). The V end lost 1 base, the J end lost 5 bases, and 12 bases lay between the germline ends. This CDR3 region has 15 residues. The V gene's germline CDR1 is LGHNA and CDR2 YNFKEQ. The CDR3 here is CASSQVLRGNNEQFF. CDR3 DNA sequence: TGTGCCAGCAGCCAAGTCTTAAGAGGGAACAATGAGCAGTTCTTC.

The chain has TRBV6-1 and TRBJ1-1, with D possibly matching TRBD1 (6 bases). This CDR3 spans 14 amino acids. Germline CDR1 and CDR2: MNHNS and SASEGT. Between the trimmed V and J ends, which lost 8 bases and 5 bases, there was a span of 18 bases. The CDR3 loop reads CASLQGGADTEAFF. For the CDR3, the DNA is TGTGCCAGCCTTCAAGGGGGTGCGGATACTGAAGCTTTCTTT.

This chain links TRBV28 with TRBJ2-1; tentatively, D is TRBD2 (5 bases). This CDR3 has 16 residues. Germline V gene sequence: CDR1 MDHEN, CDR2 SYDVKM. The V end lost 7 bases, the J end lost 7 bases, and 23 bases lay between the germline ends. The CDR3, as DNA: TGTGCCAGCACTCTAACTAGGGCCTTTACAACGAATGAGCAGTTCTTC. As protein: CASTLTRAFTTNEQFF.

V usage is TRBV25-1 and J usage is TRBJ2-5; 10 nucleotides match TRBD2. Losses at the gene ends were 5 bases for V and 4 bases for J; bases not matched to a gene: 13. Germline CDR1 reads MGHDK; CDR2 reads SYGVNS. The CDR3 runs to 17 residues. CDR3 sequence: CASSIRLAGTWGETQYF. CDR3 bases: TGTGCCAGCAGTATCAGACTAGCGGGCACCTGGGGAGAGACCCAGTACTTC.

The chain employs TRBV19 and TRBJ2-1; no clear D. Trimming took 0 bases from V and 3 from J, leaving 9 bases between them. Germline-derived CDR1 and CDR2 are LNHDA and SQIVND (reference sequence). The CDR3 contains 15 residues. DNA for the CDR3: TGTGCCAGTAGTATAGAAGGCAGCTACTACAATGAGCAGTTCTTC. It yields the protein CASSIEGSYYNEQFF.

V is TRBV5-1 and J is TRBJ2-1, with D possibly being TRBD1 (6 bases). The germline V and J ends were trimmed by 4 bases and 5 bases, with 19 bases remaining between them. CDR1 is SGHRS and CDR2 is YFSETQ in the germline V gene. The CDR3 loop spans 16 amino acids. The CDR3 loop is CASSVIGGSYNNEQFF. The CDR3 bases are TGCGCCAGCAGCGTAATAGGGGGATCCTATAACAATGAGCAGTTCTTC.

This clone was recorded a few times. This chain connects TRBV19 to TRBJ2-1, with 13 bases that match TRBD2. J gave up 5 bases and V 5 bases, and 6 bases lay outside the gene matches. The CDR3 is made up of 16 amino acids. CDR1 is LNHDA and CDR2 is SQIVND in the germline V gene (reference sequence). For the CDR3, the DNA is TGTGCCAGTAGTGGGACTAGCGGGATTATCGACAATGAGCAGTTCTTC. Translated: CASSGTSGIIDNEQFF.

DNA for the CDR3: TGTGCCAGCAGCGTCCGCGTCGGTTCCGGGGAGCTGTTTTTT. The encoded protein is CASSVRVGSGELFF. V is TRBV9 and J is TRBJ2-2; D is unclear. CDR1 and CDR2 (germline): SGDLS, YYNGEE. V shed 2 bases and J shed 6 bases, with 11 bases lying between them. The CDR3 extends over 14 amino acids.

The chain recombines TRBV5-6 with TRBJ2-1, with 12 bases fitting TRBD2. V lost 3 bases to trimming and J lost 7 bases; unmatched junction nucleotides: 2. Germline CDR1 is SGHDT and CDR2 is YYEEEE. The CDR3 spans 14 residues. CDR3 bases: TGTGCCAGCAGCTCACTAGCGGGGGGAAATGAGCAGTTCTTC. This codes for CASSSLAGGNEQFF.

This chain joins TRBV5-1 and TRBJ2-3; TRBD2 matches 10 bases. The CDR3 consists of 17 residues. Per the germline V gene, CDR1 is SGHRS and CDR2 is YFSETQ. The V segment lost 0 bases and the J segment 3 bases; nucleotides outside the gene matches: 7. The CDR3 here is CASSLEASGSSTDTQYF. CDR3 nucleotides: TGCGCCAGCAGCTTGGAGGCTAGCGGGAGTAGTACAGATACGCAGTATTTT.

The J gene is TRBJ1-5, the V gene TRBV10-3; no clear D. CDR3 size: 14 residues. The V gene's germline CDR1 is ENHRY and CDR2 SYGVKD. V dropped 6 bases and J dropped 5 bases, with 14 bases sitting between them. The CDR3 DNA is TGTGCCATCAGCCGAGACCCGGTGGATCAGCCCCAGCATTTT. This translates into CAISRDPVDQPQHF.

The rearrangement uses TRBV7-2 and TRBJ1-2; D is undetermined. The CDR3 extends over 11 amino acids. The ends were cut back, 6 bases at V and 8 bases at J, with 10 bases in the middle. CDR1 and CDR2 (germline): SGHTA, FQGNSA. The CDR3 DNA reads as TGTGCCAGCAGTGAACTAAGGGGCTACACCTTC. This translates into CASSELRGYTF. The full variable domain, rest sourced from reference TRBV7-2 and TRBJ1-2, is GAGVSQSPSNKVTEKGKDVELRCDPISGHTALYWYRQSLGQGLEFLIYFQGNSAPDKSGLPSDRFSAERTGGSVSTLTIQRTQQEDSAVYLCASSELRGYTFGSGTRLTVV.

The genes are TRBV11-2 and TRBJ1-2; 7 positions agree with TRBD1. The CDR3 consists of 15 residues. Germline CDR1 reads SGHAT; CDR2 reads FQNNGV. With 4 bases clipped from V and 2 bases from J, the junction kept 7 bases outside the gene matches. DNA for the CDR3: TGTGCCAGCAGCTATCGACAGGGAACAAACTATGGCTACACCTTC. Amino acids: CASSYRQGTNYGYTF.

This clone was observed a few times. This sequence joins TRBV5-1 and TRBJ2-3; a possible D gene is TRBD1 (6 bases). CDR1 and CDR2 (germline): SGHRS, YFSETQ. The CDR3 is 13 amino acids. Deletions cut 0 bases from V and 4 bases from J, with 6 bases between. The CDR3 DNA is TGCGCCAGCAGCTTGGGACAGGCAGATACGCAGTATTTT. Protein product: CASSLGQADTQYF.

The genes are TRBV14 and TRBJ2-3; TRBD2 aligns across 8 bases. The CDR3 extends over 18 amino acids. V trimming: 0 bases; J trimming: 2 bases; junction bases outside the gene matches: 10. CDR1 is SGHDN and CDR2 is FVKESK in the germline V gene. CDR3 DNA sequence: TGTGCCAGCAGCCAAGATATGGTAATAGCGGGATTCACAGATACGCAGTATTTT. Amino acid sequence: CASSQDMVIAGFTDTQYF.

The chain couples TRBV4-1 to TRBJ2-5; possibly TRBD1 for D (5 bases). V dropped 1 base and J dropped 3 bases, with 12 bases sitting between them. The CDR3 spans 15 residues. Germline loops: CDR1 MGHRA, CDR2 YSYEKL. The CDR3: CASSQGTQNKETQYF. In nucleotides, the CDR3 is TGCGCCAGCAGCCAAGGGACACAGAATAAAGAGACCCAGTACTTC.

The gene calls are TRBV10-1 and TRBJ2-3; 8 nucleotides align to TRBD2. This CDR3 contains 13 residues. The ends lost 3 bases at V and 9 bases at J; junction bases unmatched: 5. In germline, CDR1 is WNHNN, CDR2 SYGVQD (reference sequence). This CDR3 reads CASSELAEGTQYF. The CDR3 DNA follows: TGCGCCAGCAGTGAACTAGCGGAGGGAACGCAGTATTTT.

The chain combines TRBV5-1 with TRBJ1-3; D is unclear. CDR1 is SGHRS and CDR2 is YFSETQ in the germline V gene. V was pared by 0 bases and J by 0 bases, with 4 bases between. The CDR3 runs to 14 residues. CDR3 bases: TGCGCCAGCAGCTTGGGGAGCTCTGGAAACACCATATATTTT. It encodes CASSLGSSGNTIYF.

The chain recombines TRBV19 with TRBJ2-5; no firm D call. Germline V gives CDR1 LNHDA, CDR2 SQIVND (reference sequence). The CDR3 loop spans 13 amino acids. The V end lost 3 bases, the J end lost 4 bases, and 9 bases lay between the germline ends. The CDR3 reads CASSIGVGETQYF. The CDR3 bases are TGTGCCAGTAGTATTGGTGTAGGAGAGACCCAGTACTTC. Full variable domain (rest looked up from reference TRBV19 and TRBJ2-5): DGGITQSPKYLFRKEGQNVTLSCEQNLNHDAMYWYRQDPGQGLRLIYYSQIVNDFQKGDIAEGYSVSREKKESFPLTVTSAQKNPTAFYLCASSIGVGETQYFGPGTRLLVL.

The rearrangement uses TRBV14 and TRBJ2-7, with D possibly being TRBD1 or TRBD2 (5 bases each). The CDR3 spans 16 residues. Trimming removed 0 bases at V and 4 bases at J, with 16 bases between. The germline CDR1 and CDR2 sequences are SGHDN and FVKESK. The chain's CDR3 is CASSQEFPGADYEQYF. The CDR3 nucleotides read TGTGCCAGCAGCCAAGAGTTCCCCGGGGCGGATTACGAGCAGTACTTC.

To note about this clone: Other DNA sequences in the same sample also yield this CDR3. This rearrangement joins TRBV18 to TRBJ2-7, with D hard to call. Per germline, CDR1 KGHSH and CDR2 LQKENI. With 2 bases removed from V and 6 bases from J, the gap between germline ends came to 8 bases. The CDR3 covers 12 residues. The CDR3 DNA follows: TGTGCCAGCTCACCATCGGCAGGCGAGCAGTACTTC. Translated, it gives CASSPSAGEQYF.

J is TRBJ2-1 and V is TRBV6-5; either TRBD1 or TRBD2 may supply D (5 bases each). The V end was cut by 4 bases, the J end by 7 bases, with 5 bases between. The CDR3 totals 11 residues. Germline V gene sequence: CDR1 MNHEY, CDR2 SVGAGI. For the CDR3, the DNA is TGTGCCAGCAGTTGGGGGAATGAGCAGTTCTTC. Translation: CASSWGNEQFF.

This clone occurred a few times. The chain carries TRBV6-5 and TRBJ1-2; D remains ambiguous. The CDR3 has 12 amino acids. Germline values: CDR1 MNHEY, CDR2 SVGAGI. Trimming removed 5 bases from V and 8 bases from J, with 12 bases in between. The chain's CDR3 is CASSRGGGGYTF. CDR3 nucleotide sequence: TGTGCCAGCAGTAGAGGAGGCGGGGGCTACACCTTC.

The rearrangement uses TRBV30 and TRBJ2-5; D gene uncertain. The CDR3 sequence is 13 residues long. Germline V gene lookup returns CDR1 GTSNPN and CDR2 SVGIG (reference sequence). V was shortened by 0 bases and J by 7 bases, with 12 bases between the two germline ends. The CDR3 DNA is TGTGCCTGGAGTGTGGCCCCTCTATTGACCCAGTACTTC. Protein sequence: CAWSVAPLLTQYF.

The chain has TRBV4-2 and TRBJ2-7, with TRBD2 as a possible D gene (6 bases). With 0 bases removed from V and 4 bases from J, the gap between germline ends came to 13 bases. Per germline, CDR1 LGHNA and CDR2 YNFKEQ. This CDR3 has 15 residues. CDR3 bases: TGTGCCAGCAGCCAAGAAGTAGCGGCACCTTACGAGCAGTACTTC. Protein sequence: CASSQEVAAPYEQYF.

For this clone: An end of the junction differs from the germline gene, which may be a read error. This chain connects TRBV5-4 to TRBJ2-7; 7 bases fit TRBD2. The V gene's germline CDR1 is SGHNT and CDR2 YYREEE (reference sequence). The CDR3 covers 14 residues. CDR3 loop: CASSLGGISYEQYF. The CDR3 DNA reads TGCGCCAGCAGCTTGGGAGGGATCTCCTACGAGCAGTACTTC.

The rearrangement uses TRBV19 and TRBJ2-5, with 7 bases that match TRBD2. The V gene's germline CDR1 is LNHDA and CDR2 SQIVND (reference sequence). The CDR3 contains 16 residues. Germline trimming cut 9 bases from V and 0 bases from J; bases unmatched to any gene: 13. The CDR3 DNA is TGTGCCAGATCGTTTAAAGCGGGGACGTACCAAGAGACCCAGTACTTC. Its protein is CARSFKAGTYQETQYF.

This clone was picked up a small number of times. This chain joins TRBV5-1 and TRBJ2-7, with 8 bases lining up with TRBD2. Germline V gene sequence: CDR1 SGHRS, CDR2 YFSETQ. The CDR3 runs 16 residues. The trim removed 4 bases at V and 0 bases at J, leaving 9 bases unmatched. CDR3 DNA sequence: TGCGCCAGCAGCCCCCTCACTAGCGGTAACTCCTACGAGCAGTACTTC. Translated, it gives CASSPLTSGNSYEQYF. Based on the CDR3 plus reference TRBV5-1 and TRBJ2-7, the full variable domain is KAGVTQTPRYLIKTRGQQVTLSCSPISGHRSVSWYQQTPGQGLQFLFEYFSETQRNKGNFPGRFSGRQFSNSRSEMNVSTLELGDSALYLCASSPLTSGNSYEQYFGPGTRLTVT.